Shown below are 8 T cell receptor beta chains from a single sample sequenced in a study of T cell responses to AZD1222 COVID-19 vaccine. This table comes from immunoSEQ multiplex PCR, and its TCRdb copy is limited to in-frame clones, with some not included. This sample yields over 150,000 clones, of which 90% are seen a single time; approximately 3% belongs to the top ten. The source material was peripheral blood, sampled on day 0 of AZD1222 vaccination. The source is an adult in good health.

This clone was seen a single time. The chain joins TRBV19 to TRBJ2-7; D may match TRBD1 or TRBD2 (6 bases each). In germline, CDR1 is LNHDA, CDR2 SQIVND (reference sequence). The CDR3 sequence is 15 residues long. V was cut by 5 bases and J by 2 bases, with 16 bases left in between. CDR3 coding DNA: TGTGCCAGTAGTGCCCGGGGGCAGGTAACCTACGAGCAGTACTTC. Encoded protein: CASSARGQVTYEQYF.

The rearrangement joins TRBV3-1 (or the pseudogene TRBV3-2) to TRBJ2-6, with TRBD2 as a possible D gene (6 bases). Germline V gene data show CDR1 as LGHDT and CDR2 as YNNKEL (reference sequence). Trimming removed 4 bases at V and 1 base at J, with 11 bases between. CDR3 size: 16 residues. The CDR3 DNA reads TGTGCCAGCAGCCCCCCCGGGGGTTCTGGGGCCAACGTCCTGACTTTC. It yields the protein CASSPPGGSGANVLTF.

The rearrangement links TRBV18 to TRBJ1-2; D is unresolved. Trimming cost V 3 bases and J 10 bases, with 15 bases left between them. The CDR3 is 13 amino acids. Germline CDR1 KGHSH, CDR2 LQKENI. This CDR3 reads CASSPSDTRVYTF. In DNA, the CDR3 is TGTGCCAGCTCACCCAGTGACACCCGGGTCTACACCTTC. Filled out from reference TRBV18 and TRBJ1-2, the complete variable domain reads NAGVMQNPRHLVRRRGQEARLRCSPMKGHSHVYWYRQLPEEGLKFMVYLQKENIIDESGMPKERFSAEFPKEGPSILRIQQVVRGDSAAYFCASSPSDTRVYTFGSGTRLTVV.

This sequence joins TRBV4-2 and TRBJ2-5, with 7 bases lining up with TRBD2. The V segment lost 0 bases and the J segment 0 bases; nucleotides outside the gene matches: 10. Looked up from germline, CDR1 is LGHNA and CDR2 is YNFKEQ. This CDR3 spans 18 amino acids. The CDR3 DNA follows: TGTGCCAGCAGCCAAGATACATACGGGACTAATTACCAAGAGACCCAGTACTTC. Encoded protein: CASSQDTYGTNYQETQYF.

The rearrangement joins TRBV3-1 (or the pseudogene TRBV3-2) to TRBJ2-2; 12 bases match TRBD1. Per the germline V gene, CDR1 is LGHDT and CDR2 is YNNKEL (reference sequence). The CDR3 is 19 residues long. J was trimmed by 1 base and V by 0 bases; bases with no gene match: 6. This CDR3 reads CASSQDWGTGGLNTGELFF. The CDR3 DNA reads as TGTGCCAGCAGCCAAGATTGGGGGACAGGGGGCTTGAACACCGGGGAGCTGTTTTTT.

The chain has TRBV4-3 and TRBJ2-5; 7 nucleotides match TRBD2. The CDR3 runs 16 residues. The V gene's germline CDR1 is LGHNA and CDR2 YSLEER. V lost 1 base and J lost 5; bases outside the gene matches: 10. The CDR3 here is CASSQGVAVGGETQYF. CDR3 bases: TGCGCCAGCAGCCAAGGGGTGGCTGTGGGGGGGGAGACCCAGTACTTC.

The CDR3 DNA is TGCGCCAGCAGCCAAGACCACGGTAGCGGGAGTTACAATGAGCAGTTCTTC. Translation: CASSQDHGSGSYNEQFF. The V call is TRBV4-3, the J call TRBJ2-1; the match to TRBD2 covers 9 bases. The CDR3 length is 17 residues. The junction had 7 bases not matched to a gene; V was cut back by 0 bases and J by 4 bases. Germline V CDR1 and CDR2: LGHNA, YSLEER.

V usage is TRBV27 and J usage is TRBJ1-2; 8 bases align to TRBD1. Germline CDR1 reads MNHEY; CDR2 reads SMNVEV (reference sequence). The CDR3 sequence is 16 residues long. V was pared by 8 bases and J by 4 bases, with 15 bases of the junction left unmatched. The CDR3 is CASYFSSGGAGYGYTF. The CDR3 DNA is TGTGCCAGCTATTTTTCCTCAGGGGGCGCGGGCTATGGCTACACCTTC.